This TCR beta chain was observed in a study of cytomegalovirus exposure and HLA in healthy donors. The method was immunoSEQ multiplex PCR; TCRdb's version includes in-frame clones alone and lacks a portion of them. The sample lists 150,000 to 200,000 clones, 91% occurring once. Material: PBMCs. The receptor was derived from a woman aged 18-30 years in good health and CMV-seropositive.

The CDR3 DNA follows: TGTGCCACCTTGGACAGCTCCTTAGCCAAAAACATTCAGTACTTC. Translating gives CATLDSSLAKNIQYF. This chain uses TRBV28 with TRBJ2-4, with D perhaps matching TRBD1 (6 bases). This CDR3 has 15 residues. V lost 10 bases, J lost 0 bases, and 16 bases lay in between. Per germline, CDR1 MDHEN and CDR2 SYDVKM. The variable domain in full, completed from reference TRBV28 and TRBJ2-4, reads DVKVTQSSRYLVKRTGEKVFLECVQDMDHENMFWYRQDPGLGLRLIYFSYDVKMKEKGDIPEGYSVSREKKERFSLILESASTNQTSMYLCATLDSSLAKNIQYFGAGTRLSVL.